This passage covers 30 T cell receptor beta chains from one sample sequenced in a study of blood T cell repertoires in COVID-19. Sequencing used immunoSEQ multiplex PCR; TCRdb keeps in-frame clones, though not all of them. The sample lists over 200,000 clones, approximately 91% occurring once. The sample was peripheral blood. Receptors originate from a person under 35 with COVID-19, enrolled during active disease.

CDR3 protein: CSEDRRNQPQHF. For the CDR3, the DNA is TGCAGCGAGGACAGGAGGAATCAGCCCCAGCATTTT. The chain uses TRBV29-1 and TRBJ1-5; 7 bases match TRBD1. This CDR3 is 12 amino acids long. The V and J ends lost 7 bases and 4 bases, in that order; junction bases with no gene match: 4. Germline V gene data show CDR1 as SQVTM and CDR2 as ANQGSEA.

The V call is TRBV6-5, the J call TRBJ1-1; D gene uncertain. This CDR3 comprises 14 residues. Trimming pared 7 bases from V and 0 bases from J, leaving 12 bases between. Germline-derived CDR1 and CDR2 are MNHEY and SVGAGI. The chain's CDR3 is CASKEWRLNTEAFF. In nucleotides, the CDR3 is TGTGCCAGCAAGGAGTGGCGACTGAACACTGAAGCTTTCTTT.

The chain combines TRBV21-1 with TRBJ2-1; the table's D call of TRBD1 was not tested on the DNA. TRBV21-1 is a pseudogene locus. CDR3 length: 14 amino acids. CDR3 DNA sequence: TGTGCCAGCAATTACTCTCAGGCCAGGAATGAGCAGTTCTTC. Translated: CASNYSQARNEQFF.

This clone was counted only a few times. The chain links TRBV6-2 or TRBV6-3 to TRBJ1-2, with D perhaps TRBD1 (5 bases). Trimming took off 6 bases at V and 8 bases at J, with 22 bases between the two ends. The germline V gene encodes CDR1 MNHEY and CDR2 SVGEGT. This CDR3 is built from 15 residues. The CDR3 here is CASSRPGTRFGGYTF. The CDR3 nucleotides read TGTGCCAGCAGCCGACCAGGGACTCGATTTGGGGGCTACACCTTC.

This chain uses TRBV4-1 with TRBJ1-1, with D perhaps TRBD1 (6 bases). Germline CDR1 MGHRA, CDR2 YSYEKL. The CDR3 is 16 amino acids. V dropped 0 bases and J dropped 0 bases, with 11 bases sitting between them. The CDR3 DNA is TGCGCCAGCAGCCAAGATCAGGGGCCGATGAACACTGAAGCTTTCTTT. Amino acids: CASSQDQGPMNTEAFF.

The chain combines TRBV10-3 with TRBJ2-3; tentatively, D is TRBD2 (6 bases). This CDR3 is 13 amino acids long. V was clipped by 7 bases and J by 2 bases, with 10 bases between them. Germline CDR1 ENHRY, CDR2 SYGVKD. Here the CDR3 reads CAITRGNTDTQYF. In DNA, the CDR3 is TGTGCCATCACGCGGGGAAACACAGATACGCAGTATTTT.

This chain joins TRBV6-5 and TRBJ2-1; 7 bases line up with TRBD1. The trim removed 5 bases at V and 2 bases at J, leaving 3 bases unmatched. The CDR3 extends over 14 amino acids. Germline V gives CDR1 MNHEY, CDR2 SVGAGI. CDR3 in amino acids: CASSLGQAYNEQFF. CDR3 bases: TGTGCCAGCAGTCTCGGACAGGCCTACAATGAGCAGTTCTTC.

V is TRBV12-3 or TRBV12-4 and J is TRBJ2-7, with D possibly matching TRBD1 (6 bases). V lost 3 bases, J lost 5 bases, and 11 bases lay in between. The CDR3 length is 13 residues. The CDR3 coding sequence is TGTGCCAGCAGTTTGGCCAGGGGAAACGAGCAGTACTTC. Protein: CASSLARGNEQYF.

This chain links TRBV27 with TRBJ1-2; tentatively, D is TRBD1 (5 bases). Looked up from germline, CDR1 is MNHEY and CDR2 is SMNVEV (reference sequence). V dropped 2 bases and J dropped 0 bases, with 16 bases sitting between them. CDR3 length: 17 residues. The CDR3 sequence: CASSLGAGIPANYGYTF. The DNA of the CDR3 is TGTGCCAGCAGTTTAGGAGCAGGGATTCCAGCTAACTATGGCTACACCTTC.

This clone was detected once. The rearrangement joins TRBV2 to TRBJ2-1; weak D call: TRBD2 (5 bases). Germline assignment: CDR1 SNHLY and CDR2 FYNNEI. The CDR3 runs to 13 residues. V lost 6 bases to trimming and J lost 7 bases, with 13 bases between them. Here the CDR3 reads CASRPEARNEQFF. The CDR3, as DNA: TGTGCCAGCAGACCGGAGGCAAGGAATGAGCAGTTCTTC.

J is TRBJ2-7 and V is TRBV6-2 or TRBV6-3; a possible D gene is TRBD2 (5 bases). Germline V CDR1 and CDR2: MNHEY, SVGEGT. This CDR3 region has 13 residues. The ends were cut back, 6 bases at V and 2 bases at J, with 11 bases in the middle. In DNA form, the CDR3 reads TGTGCCAGCAGCATGAGGGTCACCTACGAGCAGTACTTC. This translates into CASSMRVTYEQYF.

This sequence joins TRBV25-1 and TRBJ2-1, with a possible D match to TRBD2 (5 bases). The CDR3 runs to 14 residues. Between the trimmed V and J ends, which lost 3 bases and 7 bases, there was a span of 13 bases. Germline lookup yields CDR1 MGHDK and CDR2 SYGVNS. The CDR3 spells CASSDVGVMNEQFF. CDR3 sequence (DNA): TGTGCCAGCAGTGATGTGGGAGTGATGAATGAGCAGTTCTTC.

The V gene is TRBV10-3, the J gene TRBJ1-5, with D unclear. The germline V gene has CDR1 ENHRY and CDR2 SYGVKD. V dropped 0 bases and J dropped 6 bases, with 18 bases sitting between them. The CDR3 runs to 17 residues. CDR3 in DNA: TGTGCCATCAGTGAGTCACAGTTACCCGGTTTTTCTCAGCCCCAGCATTTT. Translation: CAISESQLPGFSQPQHF.

The J gene is TRBJ2-1, the V gene TRBV7-9; TRBD2 is a possible D gene (5 bases). Germline CDR1 SEHNR, CDR2 FQNEAQ (reference sequence). CDR3 length: 16 amino acids. Trimming took 5 bases from V and 0 from J, leaving 14 bases between them. DNA for the CDR3: TGTGCCAGCAGCCCTCCTCTGGGAGACTCCTACAATGAGCAGTTCTTC. Protein: CASSPPLGDSYNEQFF.

CDR3 DNA: TGTGCCACCAGTGATTTATACGGGAGGGGTGCAGATACGCAGTATTTT. Translating gives CATSDLYGRGADTQYF. The chain joins TRBV24-1 to TRBJ2-3; TRBD2 aligns across 8 bases. Per the germline V gene, CDR1 is KGHDR and CDR2 is SFDVKD. V shed 1 base, J shed 4 bases, and the junction held 6 bases outside the gene matches. The CDR3 is 16 amino acids.

The genes are TRBV7-9 and TRBJ2-5; 9 bases map to TRBD2. V gave up 4 bases and J gave up 3 bases; unmatched junction bases: 15. Germline CDR1 is SEHNR and CDR2 is FQNEAQ (reference sequence). The CDR3 loop spans 18 amino acids. As DNA, the CDR3 is TGTGCCAGCAGCTCGACCAGGGAACGACTAGCGGTAAAAGAGACCCAGTACTTC. This codes for CASSSTRERLAVKETQYF. Using reference TRBV7-9 and TRBJ2-5 for the parts outside the CDR3, the full variable domain is DTGVSQNPRHKITKRGQNVTFRCDPISEHNRLYWYRQTLGQGPEFLTYFQNEAQLEKSRLLSDRFSAERPKGSFSTLEIQRTEQGDSAMYLCASSSTRERLAVKETQYFGPGTRLLVL.

The chain combines TRBV15 with TRBJ1-5; perhaps TRBD1 as D (5 bases). The CDR3 spans 17 residues. Trimming cost V 0 bases and J 2 bases, with 14 bases left between them. Germline CDR1 LNHNV, CDR2 YYDKDF (reference sequence). This CDR3 reads CATSRDFGGGGNQPQHF. The CDR3 DNA sequence: TGTGCCACCAGCAGAGATTTTGGGGGAGGAGGCAATCAGCCCCAGCATTTT.

The rearrangement links TRBV2 to TRBJ2-5; 11 positions match TRBD1. The germline V gene encodes CDR1 SNHLY and CDR2 FYNNEI. This CDR3 contains 15 residues. J was trimmed by 5 bases and V by 10 bases; bases with no gene match: 12. The CDR3 coding sequence is TGTGCCACCAAGGACAGGGGGCCACCAATGGAGACCCAGTACTTC. Protein sequence: CATKDRGPPMETQYF.

The sample holds many counts of this clone. The same CDR3 arises from other DNA sequences in this sample as well. This chain joins TRBV9 and TRBJ2-7; the D gene is possibly TRBD1 (5 bases). Trimming shortened V by 0 bases and J by 4 bases, and 5 bases separated the two germline ends. Germline CDR1 reads SGDLS; CDR2 reads YYNGEE. This CDR3 comprises 12 residues. This chain's CDR3 is CASSVEGYEQYF. The CDR3 DNA reads TGTGCCAGCAGCGTAGAGGGGTACGAGCAGTACTTC.

The chain has TRBV2 and TRBJ2-1; 7 bases map to TRBD2. Trimming took 7 bases from V and 6 from J; bases not matched to a gene: 12. CDR1 SNHLY and CDR2 FYNNEI come from the germline V gene. The CDR3 loop spans 15 amino acids. CDR3 DNA sequence: TGTGCCAGCACTAGGCGGGAGCTCTCTCTCAATGAGCAGTTCTTC. This sequence encodes CASTRRELSLNEQFF.

The CDR3 loop reads CASSFIAGGDQPQHF. The CDR3 nucleotides read TGTGCCAGCAGCTTTATCGCAGGGGGCGATCAGCCCCAGCATTTT. The rearrangement uses TRBV27 and TRBJ1-5, with TRBD1 matching over 8 bases. Unmatched junction bases numbered 9, after V lost 6 bases and J lost 5 bases. Germline-derived CDR1 and CDR2 are MNHEY and SMNVEV (reference sequence). The CDR3 spans 15 residues.

The chain couples TRBV6-5 to TRBJ2-7, with 8 bases matching TRBD1. Unmatched junction bases numbered 8, after V lost 3 bases and J lost 1 base. The germline gives CDR1 MNHEY, CDR2 SVGAGI. The CDR3 contains 16 residues. The CDR3 protein is CASSYSGTGISYEQYF. DNA of the CDR3: TGTGCCAGCAGTTATTCGGGGACAGGAATTTCCTACGAGCAGTACTTC.

This chain links TRBV27 with TRBJ2-7; TRBD1 agrees at 7 bases. The junction had 1 base not matched to a gene; V was cut back by 5 bases and J by 3 bases. CDR3 length: 12 residues. The germline V gene has CDR1 MNHEY and CDR2 SMNVEV (reference sequence). The CDR3 region has the DNA TGTGCCAGCAGTAGGGGGCGCTACGAGCAGTACTTC. Protein sequence: CASSRGRYEQYF.

The V and J genes are TRBV29-1 and TRBJ1-1; TRBD1 matches 10 bases. V was clipped by 0 bases and J by 1 base; unmatched bases: 5. CDR3 length: 16 residues. Germline values: CDR1 SQVTM, CDR2 ANQGSEA. The CDR3 here is CSVEDQRTGGNTEAFF. The CDR3 region has the DNA TGCAGCGTTGAAGATCAAAGGACAGGGGGGAACACTGAAGCTTTCTTT.

The V gene is TRBV28, the J gene TRBJ1-1; 8 bases are a match to TRBD1. CDR1 is MDHEN, CDR2 SYDVKM, per germline. Unmatched junction bases numbered 14, after V lost 5 bases and J lost 3 bases. This CDR3 comprises 17 residues. The CDR3 DNA sequence: TGTGCCAGCAGTACCCGGGACAGGAGCGTTGAGGACACTGAAGCTTTCTTT. Protein: CASSTRDRSVEDTEAFF.

A remark on this clone: The sample contains more than one DNA sequence encoding this CDR3. The CDR3 loop reads CASSLDRSYEQYF. In nucleotides, the CDR3 is TGTGCCAGCAGCTTAGACAGATCCTACGAGCAGTACTTC. The V call is TRBV7-2, the J call TRBJ2-7; D ambiguous. The germline CDR1 and CDR2 sequences are SGHTA and FQGNSA. V was shortened by 1 base and J by 1 base, with 5 bases between the two germline ends. This CDR3 has 13 amino acids.

The sample holds a few counts of this clone. The V and J genes are TRBV28 and TRBJ2-1; TRBD1 might be the D (5 bases). This CDR3 is built from 11 residues. Germline V lookup: CDR1 MDHEN, CDR2 SYDVKM. V lost 2 bases, J lost 15 bases, and 11 bases lay in between. The CDR3 region is CASSLGARWFF. In DNA form, the CDR3 reads TGTGCCAGCAGTTTAGGGGCGCGCTGGTTCTTC.

This sequence joins TRBV27 and TRBJ2-7; D possibly corresponds to TRBD2 (5 bases). Germline CDR1 reads MNHEY; CDR2 reads SMNVEV (reference sequence). The CDR3 covers 15 residues. The ends were cut back, 5 bases at V and 3 bases at J, with 17 bases in the middle. The CDR3 region is CASSPHGGLFYEQYF. The CDR3 nucleotides read TGTGCCAGCAGTCCCCATGGCGGACTTTTCTACGAGCAGTACTTC.

CDR3 loop: CASSQTPTGELFF. In nucleotides, the CDR3 is TGTGCCAGCAGTCAGACTCCCACCGGGGAGCTGTTTTTT. The chain combines TRBV27 with TRBJ2-2; D unresolved. The V end lost 5 bases, the J end lost 4 bases, and 8 bases lay between the germline ends. The CDR3 has 13 amino acids. CDR1 is MNHEY and CDR2 is SMNVEV in the germline V gene (reference sequence).

The chain is built from TRBV19 and TRBJ1-5, with D tentatively TRBD1 (5 bases). Germline V gene sequence: CDR1 LNHDA, CDR2 SQIVND (reference sequence). Trimming pared 2 bases from V and 5 bases from J, leaving 7 bases between. The CDR3 is 13 amino acids. The CDR3 loop reads CASSIPGYQPQHF. CDR3 in DNA: TGTGCCAGTAGTATACCAGGGTATCAGCCCCAGCATTTT.